The next 6 T cell receptor beta chains were all read from a single sample in a study of T-cell memory formation after mild COVID-19. TCRdb re-derived calls from the 5' RACE reads in MiXCR, one entry per CDR3 protein. The repertoire holds about 210,000 distinct CDR3 sequences, with roughly 30% as singletons. Sample: PBMCs or a T cell subset sorted from them (not recorded which). These receptors were obtained from an adult woman who had mild COVID-19 (a few samples of this study predate the infection). Cell type and time point are not known.

The genes are TRBV7-3 and TRBJ2-1; TRBD2 matches at 7 bases. The germline V gene has CDR1 SGHTA and CDR2 FQGTGA. With V trimmed by 1 base and J by 7 bases, 4 bases remained unmatched. The CDR3 is 14 residues long. The chain's CDR3 is CASSLSGSDNEQFF. In nucleotides, the CDR3 is TGTGCCAGCAGCTTAAGCGGGAGTGATAATGAGCAGTTCTTC.

The chain uses TRBV7-3 and TRBJ2-6; D is undetermined. CDR1 SGHTA and CDR2 FQGTGA come from the germline V gene. Trimming removed 3 bases from V and 1 base from J, with 4 bases in between. This CDR3 has 14 amino acids. Here the CDR3 reads CASSFQSGANVLTF. DNA of the CDR3: TGTGCCAGCAGCTTTCAATCTGGGGCCAACGTCCTGACTTTC.

The chain uses TRBV3-1 and TRBJ1-2; D is perhaps TRBD1 (5 bases). The V end lost 6 bases, the J end lost 0 bases, and 11 bases lay between the germline ends. Germline V gives CDR1 LGHDT, CDR2 YNNKEL (reference sequence). This CDR3 is built from 14 residues. The CDR3 here is CASSPTATNYGYTF. The CDR3 coding sequence is TGTGCCAGCAGTCCGACAGCTACTAACTATGGCTACACCTTC.

The chain is built from TRBV5-5 and TRBJ2-6; D is unclear. The germline CDR1 and CDR2 sequences are SGHKS and YYEKEE (reference sequence). This CDR3 has 15 residues. V was cut by 1 base and J by 0 bases, with 5 bases left in between. The CDR3 bases are TGTGCCAGCAGCTTGAGGGACTCTGGGGCCAACGTCCTGACTTTC. This sequence encodes CASSLRDSGANVLTF. The entire variable domain, with the rest obtained from reference TRBV5-5 and TRBJ2-6, is as follows: DAGVTQSPTHLIKTRGQQVTLRCSPISGHKSVSWYQQVLGQGPQFIFQYYEKEERGRGNFPDRFSARQFPNYSSELNVNALLLGDSALYLCASSLRDSGANVLTFGAGSRLTVL.

This clonotype has a handful of counts. V usage is TRBV12-3 or TRBV12-4 and J usage is TRBJ2-3; D may match TRBD1 or TRBD2 (5 bases each). This CDR3 is built from 16 residues. The ends were cut back, 3 bases at V and 5 bases at J, with 18 bases in the middle. CDR3 sequence: CASSFRDHLFGDTQYF. CDR3 DNA sequence: TGTGCCAGCAGTTTCAGGGACCACCTATTCGGAGATACGCAGTATTTT.

The chain has TRBV7-9 and TRBJ1-3; D gene ambiguous. Germline V gene lookup returns CDR1 SEHNR and CDR2 FQNEAQ (reference sequence). CDR3 length equals 13 residues. V was clipped by 0 bases and J by 0 bases, with 0 bases between them. The chain's CDR3 is CASSLASGNTIYF. The CDR3 DNA follows: TGTGCCAGCAGCTTAGCCTCTGGAAACACCATATATTTT. Variable domain in full (rest from reference TRBV7-9 and TRBJ1-3): DTGVSQNPRHKITKRGQNVTFRCDPISEHNRLYWYRQTLGQGPEFLTYFQNEAQLEKSRLLSDRFSAERPKGSFSTLEIQRTEQGDSAMYLCASSLASGNTIYFGEGSWLTVV.